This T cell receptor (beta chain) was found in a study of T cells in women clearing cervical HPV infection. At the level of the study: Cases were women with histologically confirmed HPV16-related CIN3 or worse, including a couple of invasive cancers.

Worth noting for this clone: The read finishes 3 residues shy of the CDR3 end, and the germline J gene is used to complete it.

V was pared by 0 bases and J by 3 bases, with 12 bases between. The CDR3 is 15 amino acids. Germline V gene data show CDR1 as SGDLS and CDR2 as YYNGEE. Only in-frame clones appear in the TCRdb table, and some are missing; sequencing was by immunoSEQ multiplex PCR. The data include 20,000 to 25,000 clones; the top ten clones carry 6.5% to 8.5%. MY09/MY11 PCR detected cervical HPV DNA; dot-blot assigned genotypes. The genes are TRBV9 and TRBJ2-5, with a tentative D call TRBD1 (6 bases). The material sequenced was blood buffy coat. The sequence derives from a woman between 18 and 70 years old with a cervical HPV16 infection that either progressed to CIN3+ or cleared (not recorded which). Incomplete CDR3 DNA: TGTGCCAGCAGCGTAGGTGGCAGGGGTAAAGAGACC. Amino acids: CASSVGGRGKET. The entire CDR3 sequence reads CASSVGGRGKETQYF.